This T cell receptor beta chain was found in a study of beta chain features in type 1 diabetes. Germline trimming cut 1 base from V and 0 bases from J; bases unmatched to any gene: 2. Germline V gene lookup returns CDR1 SGHRS and CDR2 YFSETQ. CDR3 length equals 15 residues. This clone was seen more than once but under ten times. Sequencing targeted expressed TCRB transcripts, as all isolated RNA had been reverse transcribed. Generated by immunoSEQ multiplex PCR, the TCRdb table keeps only in-frame clones and is missing some. The top ten hold approximately 0.4% of the sample, which has under 150,000 clones, nearly 50% seen once.

This sequence originates from a man between 18 and 29 years old in good health. Material: Tregs from blood. The chain recombines TRBV5-1 with TRBJ2-7; TRBD1 aligns across 9 bases. The CDR3 nucleotides are TGCGCCAGCAGCTTGTTACAGGGGGCCTCCTACGAGCAGTACTTC. It is translated as CASSLLQGASYEQYF.